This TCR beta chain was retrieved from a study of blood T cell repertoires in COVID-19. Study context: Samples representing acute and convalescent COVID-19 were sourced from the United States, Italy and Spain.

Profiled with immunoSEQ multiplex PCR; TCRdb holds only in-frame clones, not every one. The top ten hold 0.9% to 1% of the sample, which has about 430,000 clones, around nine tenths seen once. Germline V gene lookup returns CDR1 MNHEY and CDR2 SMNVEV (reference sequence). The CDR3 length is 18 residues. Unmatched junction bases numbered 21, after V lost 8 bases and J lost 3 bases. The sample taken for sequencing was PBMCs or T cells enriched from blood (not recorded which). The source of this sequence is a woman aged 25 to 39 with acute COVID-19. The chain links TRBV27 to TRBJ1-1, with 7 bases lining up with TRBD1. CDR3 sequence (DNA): TGTGCCAGCCACCCGACAAGACCAGGGGGACCTAGGGACACTGAAGCTTTCTTT. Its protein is CASHPTRPGGPRDTEAFF.